This T cell receptor beta chain is drawn from a study of monozygotic twins with inflammatory bowel disease. This CDR3 is built from 16 residues. Germline V gene sequence: CDR1 SGHRS, CDR2 YFSETQ. TCRdb re-called the 5' RACE reads; one entry per CDR3 protein, DNA not given. Its table lists about 380,000 distinct CDR3 sequences. Sequenced: blood. The sequence derives from a human donor with ulcerative colitis or Crohn's disease, or a healthy co-twin of an affected twin (not recorded which). This rearrangement joins TRBV5-1 to TRBJ2-1; TCRdb lists TRBD2, though no DNA is available to test this call. The CDR3: CASSLESGPYYNEQFF.